A single sample is the source of the 27 T cell receptor beta chains below, sequenced in a study of cytomegalovirus exposure and HLA in healthy donors. The PCR used 60 Vbeta and 13 Jbeta primers. TCRdb keeps only in-frame clones here, not all; method: immunoSEQ multiplex PCR. This sample has over 150,000 clones, with around 79% found just once. Sequenced input: PBMCs. The receptor set was obtained from a man aged 30-40 years in good health and CMV-seropositive.

The chain uses TRBV5-4 and TRBJ2-2; 8 positions agree with TRBD2. Trimming removed 1 base from V and 4 bases from J; junction bases left unmatched: 6. CDR1 is SGHNT and CDR2 is YYREEE in the germline V gene (reference sequence). The CDR3 has 16 residues. The CDR3 sequence: CASSLPGLGGTGELFF. Here the CDR3 DNA reads TGTGCCAGCAGCTTGCCGGGACTAGGTGGCACCGGGGAGCTGTTTTTT.

The chain recombines TRBV7-8 with TRBJ2-7, with 8 bases identical to TRBD2. The CDR3 is 14 residues long. CDR1 SGHVS and CDR2 FQNEAQ come from the germline V gene. Trimming at V came to 5 bases and at J to 6 bases, leaving 9 bases not matched to a gene. The CDR3: CASSPTGTRGEQYF. The CDR3 DNA reads as TGTGCCAGCAGCCCGACGGGGACTAGAGGCGAGCAGTACTTC.

The chain recombines TRBV6-5 with TRBJ2-7; D is ambiguous. The germline V and J ends were trimmed by 2 bases and 2 bases, with 7 bases remaining between them. The germline V gene encodes CDR1 MNHEY and CDR2 SVGAGI. The CDR3 consists of 13 residues. The chain's CDR3 is CASSYGLTYEQYF. The CDR3 nucleotides read TGTGCCAGCAGTTACGGCTTAACCTACGAGCAGTACTTC.

The gene calls are TRBV29-1 and TRBJ2-3; D is possibly TRBD1 (5 bases). Germline loops: CDR1 SQVTM, CDR2 ANQGSEA. Trimming pared 7 bases from V and 1 base from J, leaving 18 bases between. The CDR3 sequence is 15 residues long. The CDR3: CSGQRGPPGTDTQYF. The CDR3 DNA follows: TGCAGCGGCCAAAGGGGCCCTCCGGGCACAGATACGCAGTATTTT.

The V gene is TRBV7-6, the J gene TRBJ2-3, with 9 positions matching TRBD2. Germline lookup yields CDR1 SGHVS and CDR2 FNYEAQ. The CDR3 spans 17 residues. The V gene end was trimmed by 3 bases and the J gene end by 0 bases; junction bases not matched to a gene: 7. This CDR3 reads CASSFLPTSGSTDTQYF. The CDR3 nucleotides read TGTGCCAGCAGCTTCTTACCCACTAGCGGGAGCACAGATACGCAGTATTTT.

The V call is TRBV29-1, the J call TRBJ2-7, with 7 positions matching TRBD2. The germline gives CDR1 SQVTM, CDR2 ANQGSEA. V lost 7 bases, J lost 0 bases, and 3 bases stayed unmatched. The CDR3 has 12 residues. This CDR3 reads CSALAASYEQYF. Here the CDR3 DNA reads TGCAGCGCCCTAGCGGCCTCCTACGAGCAGTACTTC.

CDR3: CAWTVGGGTYNEQFF. CDR3 DNA: TGTGCCTGGACCGTGGGAGGGGGAACCTACAATGAGCAGTTCTTC. The chain uses TRBV30 and TRBJ2-1; maybe TRBD2 (7 bases). The ends were cut back, 4 bases at V and 2 bases at J, with 15 bases in the middle. The germline CDR1 and CDR2 sequences are GTSNPN and SVGIG (reference sequence). This CDR3 is built from 15 residues.

The chain recombines TRBV7-2 with TRBJ1-1, with D perhaps TRBD1 (5 bases). CDR3 length: 11 residues. Trimming stripped 5 bases from V and 11 bases from J, with 12 bases between. The germline gives CDR1 SGHTA, CDR2 FQGNSA. This CDR3 is CASSPGQKAFF. The CDR3 DNA is TGTGCCAGCAGCCCCGGACAAAAGGCTTTCTTT.

The chain carries TRBV5-6 and TRBJ1-2; D is undetermined. The ends were cut back, 5 bases at V and 4 bases at J, with 18 bases in the middle. This CDR3 contains 15 residues. The V gene's germline CDR1 is SGHDT and CDR2 YYEEEE. CDR3 sequence (DNA): TGTGCCAGCAGTCCCCGGTGGGCAGAGCTCTATGGCTACACCTTC. Amino acids: CASSPRWAELYGYTF.

CDR3 sequence (DNA): TGTGCCAGCAGCATTAGCGGGAGAGAGGAGACCCAGTACTTC. This sequence encodes CASSISGREETQYF. The chain employs TRBV9 and TRBJ2-5, with TRBD2 matching over 9 bases. Germline CDR1 is SGDLS and CDR2 is YYNGEE. The CDR3 sequence is 14 residues long. Trimming cost V 4 bases and J 5 bases; bases outside gene matches: 6.

The chain carries TRBV23-1 and TRBJ1-1, with a possible D match to TRBD1 (6 bases). Being an ORF, TRBV23-1 has a function that is uncertain. The CDR3 totals 16 residues. V was pared by 0 bases and J by 3 bases, with 14 bases between. DNA of the CDR3: TGCGCCAGCAGTCAATCGAGGGGGAGATACGACACTGAAGCTTTCTTT. Its translation: CASSQSRGRYDTEAFF.

The chain is built from TRBV5-8 and TRBJ1-2; 11 nucleotides line up with TRBD1. The CDR3 is 14 residues long. Germline CDR1 is SGHTS and CDR2 is YDEGEE. Trimming removed 2 bases from V and 4 bases from J; junction bases left unmatched: 1. In DNA, the CDR3 is TGTGCCAGCAGCTTCGGACAGGGGGCCTATGGCTACACCTTC. This translates into CASSFGQGAYGYTF.

The chain employs TRBV27 and TRBJ2-7, with D maybe TRBD1 (5 bases). The CDR3 has 16 residues. Per the germline V gene, CDR1 is MNHEY and CDR2 is SMNVEV (reference sequence). V was shortened by 4 bases and J by 0 bases, with 16 bases between the two germline ends. CDR3 sequence reads: CASSSSSLGVSYEQYF. CDR3 DNA: TGTGCCAGCAGTTCGAGTTCTTTAGGGGTCTCCTACGAGCAGTACTTC.

The chain combines TRBV19 with TRBJ1-1, with D possibly matching TRBD1 (5 bases). The germline V gene has CDR1 LNHDA and CDR2 SQIVND (reference sequence). V dropped 6 bases and J dropped 6 bases, with 11 bases sitting between them. The CDR3 consists of 12 residues. CDR3 DNA sequence: TGTGCCAGTAGAGGGGATGGGGCTGAAGCTTTCTTT. This sequence encodes CASRGDGAEAFF.

This rearrangement joins TRBV9 to TRBJ2-3; D might be TRBD2 (6 bases). The germline V gene has CDR1 SGDLS and CDR2 YYNGEE. With 4 bases removed from V and 3 bases from J, the gap between germline ends came to 18 bases. The CDR3 is made up of 16 amino acids. Here the CDR3 DNA reads TGTGCCAGCAGCCCAGAGGCGGGGTTGGGTACAGATACGCAGTATTTT. It encodes CASSPEAGLGTDTQYF.

CDR3 coding DNA: TGTGCCAGCTCGCCCGACAGGGAAAATGGCTACACCTTC. Protein product: CASSPDRENGYTF. This chain uses TRBV18 with TRBJ1-2; 7 bases line up with TRBD1. The CDR3 loop spans 13 amino acids. V lost 6 bases to trimming and J lost 6 bases; unmatched junction nucleotides: 7. Germline V lookup: CDR1 KGHSH, CDR2 LQKENI. The variable domain in full, with the rest retrieved from reference TRBV18 and TRBJ1-2, is NAGVMQNPRHLVRRRGQEARLRCSPMKGHSHVYWYRQLPEEGLKFMVYLQKENIIDESGMPKERFSAEFPKEGPSILRIQQVVRGDSAAYFCASSPDRENGYTFGSGTRLTVV.

This chain connects TRBV6-6 to TRBJ2-7; TRBD2 agrees at 9 bases. With 0 bases clipped from V and 2 bases from J, the junction kept 5 bases outside the gene matches. Germline V lookup: CDR1 MNHNY, CDR2 SVGAGI (reference sequence). The CDR3 spans 16 residues. The CDR3 sequence is CASSYSYGTSTYEQYF. The CDR3, as DNA: TGTGCCAGCAGTTACTCGTACGGGACTAGCACCTACGAGCAGTACTTC.

V usage is TRBV6-6 and J usage is TRBJ1-2; 12 positions match TRBD1. The CDR3 covers 14 residues. V dropped 5 bases and J dropped 8; count of bases not matched to a gene: 6. Germline values: CDR1 MNHNY, CDR2 SVGAGI (reference sequence). The CDR3 spells CASSNRDRGPGYTF. CDR3 nucleotide sequence: TGTGCCAGCAGTAACCGGGACAGGGGGCCGGGCTACACCTTC.

The rearrangement links TRBV28 to TRBJ2-7; D might be TRBD2 (5 bases). Per germline, CDR1 MDHEN and CDR2 SYDVKM. The CDR3 is made up of 11 amino acids. Trimming took off 2 bases at V and 7 bases at J, with 6 bases between the two ends. CDR3 amino acids: CASSLSGEQYF. Written as DNA, the CDR3 is TGTGCCAGCAGTTTAAGCGGAGAGCAGTACTTC.

Only one count was recorded for this clone. The CDR3 loop reads CAWSVRRNEQFF. In DNA, the CDR3 is TGTGCCTGGAGTGTACGGAGGAATGAGCAGTTCTTC. The gene calls are TRBV30 and TRBJ2-1; a possible D gene is TRBD2 (5 bases). The V end was cut by 0 bases, the J end by 7 bases, with 7 bases between. The V gene's germline CDR1 is GTSNPN and CDR2 SVGIG (reference sequence). The CDR3 consists of 12 residues.

The chain employs TRBV30 and TRBJ1-4; 7 bases align to TRBD1. The trim removed 4 bases at V and 6 bases at J, leaving 5 bases unmatched. CDR3 length equals 13 residues. Germline V gene lookup returns CDR1 GTSNPN and CDR2 SVGIG (reference sequence). The DNA for the CDR3 is TGTGCCTGGACAAGGGGGCTAGATGAAAAACTGTTTTTT. Translation: CAWTRGLDEKLFF. Full variable domain (outside the CDR3, taken from reference TRBV30 and TRBJ1-4): SQTIHQWPATLVQPVGSPLSLECTVEGTSNPNLYWYRQAAGRGLQLLFYSVGIGQISSEVPQNLSASRPQDRQFILSSKKLLLSDSGFYLCAWTRGLDEKLFFGSGTQLSVL.

The rearrangement joins TRBV4-3 to TRBJ1-5, with 7 bases fitting TRBD1. Germline V gene sequence: CDR1 LGHNA, CDR2 YSLEER. This CDR3 region has 17 residues. Trimming took 0 bases from V and 6 from J; bases not matched to a gene: 11. CDR3 sequence (DNA): TGCGCCAGCAGCCAAGATCGGGGCAGGGGGGTTCCTCAGCCCCAGCATTTT. Residues: CASSQDRGRGVPQPQHF.

The chain links TRBV4-2 to TRBJ2-4; 15 nucleotides line up with TRBD2. The CDR3 sequence is 21 residues long. Germline CDR1 LGHNA, CDR2 YNFKEQ. The V segment lost 0 bases and the J segment 0 bases; nucleotides outside the gene matches: 9. In DNA, the CDR3 is TGTGCCAGCAGCCAAGATGCTTGGACTAGCGGGGGGGTCCTAGCCAAAAACATTCAGTACTTC. It encodes CASSQDAWTSGGVLAKNIQYF.

V and J are TRBV9 and TRBJ2-3; 10 nucleotides align to TRBD2. The CDR3 consists of 15 residues. Germline CDR1 reads SGDLS; CDR2 reads YYNGEE. V was clipped by 0 bases and J by 7 bases; unmatched bases: 5. CDR3 residues: CASSVEPSGGHTQYF. The CDR3 region has the DNA TGTGCCAGCAGCGTAGAGCCTAGCGGGGGTCATACGCAGTATTTT.

Regarding this clone: The sample carries other DNA sequences with the same CDR3. This chain links TRBV7-2 with TRBJ2-7, with 8 bases matching TRBD2. Germline CDR1 SGHTA, CDR2 FQGNSA. The CDR3 is 13 amino acids. With 4 bases clipped from V and 7 bases from J, the junction kept 6 bases outside the gene matches. The CDR3 sequence is CASSSRLAWEQYF. The CDR3 nucleotides read TGTGCCAGCAGCTCGAGACTAGCGTGGGAGCAGTACTTC.

A few counts support this clone. The chain has TRBV6-4 and TRBJ2-3; 11 bases agree with TRBD1. The CDR3 is made up of 16 amino acids. Per germline, CDR1 MRHNA and CDR2 SNTAGT. The junction had 6 bases not matched to a gene; V was cut back by 4 bases and J by 3 bases. The CDR3 loop reads CASSGEGTGGTDTQYF. CDR3 DNA: TGTGCCAGCAGTGGCGAGGGGACAGGGGGGACAGATACGCAGTATTTT.

J is TRBJ2-2 and V is TRBV6-5; weak D call: TRBD1 (6 bases). CDR3 length: 15 amino acids. V was shortened by 2 bases and J by 2 bases, with 9 bases between the two germline ends. CDR1 is MNHEY, CDR2 SVGAGI, per germline. The CDR3: CASSYRTANTGELFF. CDR3 in DNA: TGTGCCAGCAGTTACCGGACAGCCAACACCGGGGAGCTGTTTTTT.